Sequencing of this T cell receptor beta chain was carried out in a study of B cell selection in AIRE deficiency. CD4+CD127+ cells were sorted as the conventional CD4 T cells. CDR1 is SGHRS and CDR2 is YFSETQ in the germline V gene. The CDR3 is 15 residues long. V was clipped by 0 bases and J by 3 bases, with 13 bases between them. On this clone: Its specificity is unknown.

Study-wide results and limits: Shared Treg sequences were biased toward short CDR3s with few non-templated nucleotide insertions.

As processed by the authors: Patients' conventional T cells yielded about 100,000 distinct TCRbeta sequences; donors' about 1.3x10^5. Clones were sequenced by immunoSEQ multiplex PCR, and TCRdb holds only the in-frame ones, with some missing. V and J calls and clone size are given by that table; D and trimming were obtained from the DNA. Altogether fewer than 30,000 clones are present, around 97% being singletons, with the ten largest covering 0.2% to 0.25%. The sample was conventional CD4+ T cells sorted from PBMCs. The clonotype originates from a human donor with AIRE deficiency. The V and J genes are TRBV5-1 and TRBJ2-7; D remains ambiguous. CDR3 sequence reads: CASSLDGKQSYEQYF. CDR3 nucleotides: TGCGCCAGCAGCTTGGACGGAAAGCAGAGCTACGAGCAGTACTTC.